The 26 T cell receptor beta chains given below trace back to one sample, sequenced in a study of Tregs in tolerant kidney transplant recipients. The protocol was immunoSEQ multiplex PCR, while the TCRdb copy is restricted to in-frame clones and leaves out a portion. The table includes approximately 67,000 clones, just under 95% detected once. Specimen: CD8+ T cells from blood, collected before the transplant. These receptor sequences come from a human donor who received a combined kidney and bone marrow transplant.

This chain's CDR3 is CASSLSRTRPYEQYF. DNA for the CDR3: TGCGCCAGCAGCTTGTCCCGGACAAGACCCTACGAGCAGTACTTC. The chain links TRBV5-1 to TRBJ2-7; a possible D gene is TRBD1 (5 bases). V was clipped by 1 base and J by 2 bases, with 13 bases between them. The CDR3 spans 15 residues. The germline V gene has CDR1 SGHRS and CDR2 YFSETQ.

J is TRBJ2-3 and V is TRBV2, with a tentative D call TRBD2 (6 bases). Germline V gene data show CDR1 as SNHLY and CDR2 as FYNNEI. The CDR3 is 16 residues long. V was trimmed by 4 bases and J by 2 bases, leaving 16 bases between them. CDR3 residues: CASSVAPGLDTDTQYF. The CDR3 DNA reads as TGTGCCAGCAGTGTGGCCCCGGGACTCGACACAGATACGCAGTATTTT.

This sequence joins TRBV4-1 and TRBJ2-7; D is ambiguous. The germline CDR1 and CDR2 sequences are MGHRA and YSYEKL. V shed 1 base and J shed 5 bases, with 3 bases lying between them. This CDR3 region has 11 residues. The DNA of the CDR3 is TGCGCCAGCAGCCAAGCCGACGAGCAGTACTTC. Translation: CASSQADEQYF.

This clone was observed a single time. The J gene is TRBJ1-5, the V gene TRBV10-3; maybe TRBD1 (5 bases). The V gene lost 3 bases and the J gene lost 5 bases, with 8 bases spanning the gap. CDR3 length: 13 amino acids. From germline, CDR1 is ENHRY and CDR2 SYGVKD. The chain's CDR3 is CAISEQVYQPQHF. CDR3 nucleotide sequence: TGTGCCATCAGTGAACAGGTTTATCAGCCCCAGCATTTT.

The chain joins TRBV2 to TRBJ2-5, with 11 nucleotides matching TRBD1. The DNA end is a closer match to TRBJ2-7, so the J assignment may be wrong. Germline CDR1 SNHLY, CDR2 FYNNEI. The CDR3 runs 14 residues. In DNA form, the CDR3 reads TGTGCCAGCAGTCCGGGACAGGGGGCCTACGAGCAGTACTTC. As protein: CASSPGQGAYEQYF.

V and J are TRBV7-9 and TRBJ1-1, with TRBD1 matching over 7 bases. Germline V gene sequence: CDR1 SEHNR, CDR2 FQNEAQ (reference sequence). J gave up 1 base and V 6 bases, and 5 bases lay outside the gene matches. CDR3 length: 14 amino acids. The CDR3 coding sequence is TGTGCCAGCAGTAACAGGGGCGGGAACACTGAAGCTTTCTTT. It yields the protein CASSNRGGNTEAFF.

The rearrangement uses TRBV10-3 and TRBJ2-3; D uncertain. CDR1 and CDR2 from the germline V gene are ENHRY and SYGVKD. The V end lost 6 bases, the J end lost 4 bases, and 14 bases lay between the germline ends. The CDR3 runs to 14 residues. The CDR3 DNA follows: TGTGCCATCAGGTCCCAAGAGGAACCAGATACGCAGTATTTT. It yields the protein CAIRSQEEPDTQYF.

V usage is TRBV15 and J usage is TRBJ2-5; D not resolved. Deletions cut 0 bases from V and 7 bases from J, with 3 bases between. The CDR3 is made up of 11 amino acids. Germline V gene lookup returns CDR1 LNHNV and CDR2 YYDKDF (reference sequence). This CDR3 is CATSRDGTQYF. CDR3 DNA sequence: TGTGCCACCAGCAGAGACGGGACCCAGTACTTC.

The CDR3 reads CATSRNLQGGIGGYTF. The CDR3, as DNA: TGTGCCACCAGCAGGAATCTACAGGGCGGTATAGGTGGCTACACCTTC. This sequence joins TRBV15 and TRBJ1-2; a weak D match, TRBD1 (6 bases). Trimming took off 3 bases at V and 7 bases at J, with 21 bases between the two ends. In germline, CDR1 is LNHNV, CDR2 YYDKDF (reference sequence). This CDR3 region has 16 residues.

The chain uses TRBV4-1 and TRBJ1-5; 9 bases are a match to TRBD1. The CDR3 totals 14 residues. Germline loops: CDR1 MGHRA, CDR2 YSYEKL. V dropped 4 bases and J dropped 4; count of bases not matched to a gene: 2. The CDR3 region has the DNA TGCGCCAGCAGCCTCGGACAGGGGAATCAGCCCCAGCATTTT. Its translation is CASSLGQGNQPQHF.

V and J are TRBV19 and TRBJ1-1; D is uncertain. This CDR3 is 14 amino acids long. CDR1 and CDR2 (germline): LNHDA, SQIVND (reference sequence). The V and J ends lost 3 bases and 2 bases respectively, with 10 bases between them. In DNA, the CDR3 is TGTGCCAGTAGTATCTCCGGGTTTAACACTGAAGCTTTCTTT. Translated: CASSISGFNTEAFF.

V is TRBV28 and J is TRBJ1-5; TRBD1 aligns across 7 bases. The CDR3 sequence is 17 residues long. Germline CDR1 is MDHEN and CDR2 is SYDVKM. The V gene end was trimmed by 4 bases and the J gene end by 2 bases; junction bases not matched to a gene: 11. CDR3 sequence reads: CASSSIKQGRRNQPQHF. The CDR3 nucleotides are TGTGCCAGCAGTTCGATAAAACAGGGGAGGCGCAATCAGCCCCAGCATTTT.

The chain carries TRBV7-7 and TRBJ2-5; 12 nucleotides line up with TRBD2. V gave up 2 bases and J gave up 1 base; unmatched junction bases: 5. Per the germline V gene, CDR1 is SSHAT and CDR2 is FNYEAQ (reference sequence). The CDR3 totals 17 residues. The CDR3 loop is CASSLKTSGRPQETQYF. The DNA for the CDR3 is TGTGCCAGCAGCTTAAAGACTAGCGGGAGACCCCAAGAGACCCAGTACTTC.

V gene TRBV27 combines with J gene TRBJ1-1; TRBD1 is a possible D gene (5 bases). The CDR3 sequence is 14 residues long. The V gene lost 0 bases and the J gene lost 4 bases, with 9 bases spanning the gap. Per the germline V gene, CDR1 is MNHEY and CDR2 is SMNVEV (reference sequence). The CDR3 DNA reads as TGTGCCAGCAGTTTATCGGTGGGGGGCACTGAAGCTTTCTTT. It codes for CASSLSVGGTEAFF.

This chain uses TRBV19 with TRBJ1-1; a possible D gene is TRBD1 (5 bases). The V gene lost 3 bases and the J gene lost 7 bases, with 12 bases spanning the gap. This CDR3 is built from 13 residues. In germline, CDR1 is LNHDA, CDR2 SQIVND (reference sequence). CDR3 bases: TGTGCCAGTAGTATCGGAGGGGCTGGTGAAGCTTTCTTT. As protein: CASSIGGAGEAFF.

This chain connects TRBV5-1 to TRBJ2-7; TRBD2 might be the D (5 bases). The germline V gene has CDR1 SGHRS and CDR2 YFSETQ. CDR3 length: 15 amino acids. V was pared by 4 bases and J by 2 bases, with 16 bases between. The CDR3 DNA is TGCGCCAGCAGCATCGGGAAACCCACAACCTACGAGCAGTACTTC. It encodes CASSIGKPTTYEQYF.

The CDR3 DNA is TGTGCCAGTAGTAAATCAGCGATTCAGCCCCAGCATTTT. Its translation is CASSKSAIQPQHF. This chain joins TRBV19 and TRBJ1-5; D unclear. V lost 4 bases and J lost 6, with 10 bases in between. Germline V CDR1 and CDR2: LNHDA, SQIVND (reference sequence). The CDR3 runs to 13 residues.

The chain is built from TRBV19 and TRBJ1-2, with D unresolved. Germline V gene lookup returns CDR1 LNHDA and CDR2 SQIVND (reference sequence). Deletions cut 5 bases from V and 0 bases from J, with 7 bases between. The CDR3 totals 13 residues. The DNA for the CDR3 is TGTGCCAGTAGTCCTATGTCTAACTATGGCTACACCTTC. It codes for CASSPMSNYGYTF.

CDR3 nucleotides: TGTGCCAGCAGTTCCTATAGCGGGGGGTTCTACGAGCAGTACTTC. It translates to CASSSYSGGFYEQYF. The J gene is TRBJ2-7, the V gene TRBV5-8; 10 bases align to TRBD2. From germline, CDR1 is SGHTS and CDR2 YDEGEE. CDR3 size: 15 residues. V shed 5 bases and J 3 bases; nucleotides not matched to a gene: 8.

The chain links TRBV6-5 to TRBJ2-2, with D possibly TRBD1 on 6 matching bases. With 2 bases removed from V and 7 bases from J, the gap between germline ends came to 11 bases. CDR1 MNHEY and CDR2 SVGAGI come from the germline V gene. The CDR3 extends over 14 amino acids. The CDR3 protein is CASSYRAGDGELFF. CDR3 sequence (DNA): TGTGCCAGCAGTTACCGTGCAGGGGACGGGGAGCTGTTTTTT.

The chain is built from TRBV9 and TRBJ2-7; TRBD1 aligns across 8 bases. In germline, CDR1 is SGDLS, CDR2 YYNGEE. With 2 bases clipped from V and 2 bases from J, the junction kept 6 bases outside the gene matches. This CDR3 spans 15 amino acids. In DNA, the CDR3 is TGTGCCAGCAGCGTTGGACAGGGTAGTACCTACGAGCAGTACTTC. As protein: CASSVGQGSTYEQYF.

The table lists this clone with a few counts. The chain employs TRBV9 and TRBJ1-1, with 10 bases matching TRBD1. Germline V CDR1 and CDR2: SGDLS, YYNGEE. This CDR3 has 14 amino acids. The V gene end was trimmed by 6 bases and the J gene end by 11 bases; junction bases not matched to a gene: 13. CDR3 DNA sequence: TGTGCCAGCACCCCCCCGGGGACAGGGGATTTGGCTTTCTTT. This gives the protein CASTPPGTGDLAFF.

The V gene is TRBV7-3, the J gene TRBJ2-4; possibly TRBD2 for D (6 bases). V lost 6 bases to trimming and J lost 3 bases, with 21 bases between them. CDR1 SGHTA and CDR2 FQGTGA come from the germline V gene. The CDR3 contains 17 residues. CDR3 bases: TGTGCCAGCAGTTTAGGAGCCCGGGAGATGGACAAAAACATTCAGTACTTC. Encoded protein: CASSLGAREMDKNIQYF.

This chain joins TRBV27 and TRBJ2-1; possible D gene TRBD1, 5 bases. This CDR3 comprises 14 residues. The V gene lost 0 bases and the J gene lost 4 bases, with 7 bases spanning the gap. Per the germline V gene, CDR1 is MNHEY and CDR2 is SMNVEV (reference sequence). The CDR3 nucleotides are TGTGCCAGCAGTTTATCGGCAGGGTACAATGAGCAGTTCTTC. Its translation: CASSLSAGYNEQFF.

The chain uses TRBV29-1 and TRBJ2-3; D is perhaps TRBD2 (5 bases). The CDR3 runs 13 residues. The germline gives CDR1 SQVTM, CDR2 ANQGSEA. Trimming removed 8 bases from V and 3 bases from J, with 15 bases in between. CDR3 sequence reads: CSHRSRGTDTQYF. The CDR3 coding sequence is TGCAGCCATAGGAGTCGGGGTACAGATACGCAGTATTTT.

The gene calls are TRBV11-2 and TRBJ2-1; TRBD2 agrees at 10 bases. Germline V gene data show CDR1 as SGHAT and CDR2 as FQNNGV. The CDR3 is made up of 15 amino acids. V dropped 4 bases and J dropped 10; count of bases not matched to a gene: 10. In DNA form, the CDR3 reads TGTGCCAGCAGCTCGCGTCTAGCGGGAGTTGAGGAGCAGTTCTTC. Protein: CASSSRLAGVEEQFF.